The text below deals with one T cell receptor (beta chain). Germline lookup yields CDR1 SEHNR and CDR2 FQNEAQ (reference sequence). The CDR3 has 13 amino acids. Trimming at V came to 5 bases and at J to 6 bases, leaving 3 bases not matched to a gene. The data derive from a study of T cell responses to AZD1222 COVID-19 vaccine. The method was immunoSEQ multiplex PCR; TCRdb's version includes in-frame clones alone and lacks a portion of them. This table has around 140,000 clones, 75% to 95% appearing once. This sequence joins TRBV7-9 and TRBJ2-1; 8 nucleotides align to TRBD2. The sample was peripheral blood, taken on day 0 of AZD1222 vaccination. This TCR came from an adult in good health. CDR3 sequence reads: CASSRAGGNEQFF. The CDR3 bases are TGTGCCAGCAGCCGGGCGGGGGGCAATGAGCAGTTCTTC.